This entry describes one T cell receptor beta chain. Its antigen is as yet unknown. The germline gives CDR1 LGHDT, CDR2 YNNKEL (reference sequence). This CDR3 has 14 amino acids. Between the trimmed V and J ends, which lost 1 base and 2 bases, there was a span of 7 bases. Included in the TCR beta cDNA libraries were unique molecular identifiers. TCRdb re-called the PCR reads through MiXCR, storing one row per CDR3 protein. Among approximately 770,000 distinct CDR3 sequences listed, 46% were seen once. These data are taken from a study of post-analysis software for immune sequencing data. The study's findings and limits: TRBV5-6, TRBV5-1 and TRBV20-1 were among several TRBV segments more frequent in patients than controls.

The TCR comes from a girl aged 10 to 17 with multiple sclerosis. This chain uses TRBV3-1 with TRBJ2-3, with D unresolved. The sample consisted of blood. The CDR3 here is CASSQGHNTDTQYF. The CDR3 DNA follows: TGTGCCAGCAGCCAAGGACACAACACAGATACGCAGTATTTT.